The rows below give T cell receptor beta chains drawn from one sample of a study of T-cell reconstitution after alpha-beta-depleted transplantation in children. TCRdb re-called the PCR reads through MiXCR, storing one row per CDR3 protein. The profile covers approximately 520,000 distinct CDR3 sequences, with about 33% appearing a single time and approximately 2.3% taken by the ten largest. Sequences were derived from PBMCs from the stem cell graft donor, sampled from the stem cell graft. The receptors stem from a human donor who donated a stem cell graft to a child with aplastic anemia. The CDR3 runs from the conserved cysteine through the conserved F or W. Fields, in order: clone size, CDR3 length, J gene, V gene, CDR3 protein. Expanded clones are given a class, and other clones once, few, many or no size at all.

>few|18|TRBJ2-1|TRBV10-2
CASSEPASSGVPLDEQFF
>.|16|TRBJ2-2|TRBV5-1
CASSPPSGVNTGELFF
>.|14|TRBJ1-5|TRBV20-1
CSARPGPRNQPQHF
>.|19|TRBJ2-3|TRBV5-1
CASSLAMVGGTSFPDTQYF
>few|15|TRBJ2-1|TRBV5-1
CASSLEPSGRNEQFF
>.|13|TRBJ2-5|TRBV18
CASSPRQRETQYF
>few|16|TRBJ1-5|TRBV27
CASSFGGGGAGQPQHF
>once|16|TRBJ2-2|TRBV19
CASSIVGTGSTGELFF
>few|11|TRBJ2-2|TRBV29-1
CSVHSSGELFF
>few|16|TRBJ2-1|TRBV3-1
CASSQLLAGGSNEQFF
>.|13|TRBJ2-1|TRBV6-5
CASSYIWGDEQFF
>few|15|TRBJ1-2|TRBV7-2
CASSLGWTGGGGYTF
>.|16|TRBJ2-3|TRBV5-1
CASRIKGFGDPDTQYF
>few|15|TRBJ2-1|TRBV12-3/TRBV12-4
CATSAQGLPDNEQFF
>few|13|TRBJ1-2|TRBV20-1
CSARGSNFGGYTF
>.|13|TRBJ1-5|TRBV5-1
CASSLDANQPQHF
>many|14|TRBJ1-2|TRBV5-1
CASSFPGQTYGYTF